The T cell receptor (beta chain) under discussion was sequenced for a study of T cells in Graves' hyperthyroidism and ophthalmopathy. The overall study: Before treatment of any kind, peripheral blood was taken at initial diagnosis. Study-wide results and limits: Blood also showed most of the thyroid clonotypes that were expanded above 0.001.

RNA transcripts served as the template for amplifying TCR beta CDR3 regions. Carried out on the TCR CDR3, a first-round RT-PCR used the HTBI primer set. TCRdb ran MiXCR on the multiplex PCR reads and lists one entry per CDR3 protein. The sample shows approximately 620,000 distinct CDR3 sequences, about 15% of them seen only once. This clonotype has a count of ten or more. Its antigen is not identified. The hyperthyroidism was newly diagnosed and had lasted under 2 months; the patients were aged 18 to 65. Lactation, pregnancy, other autoimmune disease or uncontrolled infection excluded patients. Trimming removed 7 bases from V and 6 bases from J, with 22 bases in between. The CDR3 sequence is 16 residues long. The germline gives CDR1 MDHEN, CDR2 SYDVKM.

The rearrangement uses TRBV28 and TRBJ1-5, with D perhaps TRBD1 (5 bases). The source is a woman aged 30 to 39 with Graves' hyperthyroidism that later progressed to Graves' ophthalmopathy. The sequenced sample was blood. CDR3 sequence reads: CASITGGRSRAQPQHF. CDR3 coding DNA: TGTGCCAGCATTACGGGTGGGAGGTCCAGGGCTCAGCCCCAGCATTTT.